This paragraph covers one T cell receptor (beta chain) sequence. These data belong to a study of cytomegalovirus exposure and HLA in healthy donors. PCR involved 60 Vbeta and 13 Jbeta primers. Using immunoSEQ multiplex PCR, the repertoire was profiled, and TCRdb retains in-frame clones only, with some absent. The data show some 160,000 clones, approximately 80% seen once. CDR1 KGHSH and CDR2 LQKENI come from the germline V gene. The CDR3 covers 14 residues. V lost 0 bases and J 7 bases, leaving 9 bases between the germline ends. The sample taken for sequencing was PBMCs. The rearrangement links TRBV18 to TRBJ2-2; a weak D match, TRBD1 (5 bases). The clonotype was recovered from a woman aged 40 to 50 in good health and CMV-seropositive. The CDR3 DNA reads TGTGCCAGCTCACCACCTTCGACAGACGGGGAGCTGTTTTTT. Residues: CASSPPSTDGELFF. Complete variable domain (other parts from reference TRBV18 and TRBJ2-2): NAGVMQNPRHLVRRRGQEARLRCSPMKGHSHVYWYRQLPEEGLKFMVYLQKENIIDESGMPKERFSAEFPKEGPSILRIQQVVRGDSAAYFCASSPPSTDGELFFGEGSRLTVL.